The clone carrying this TCR beta chain showed up many times. Patients aged 18 to 65 had newly diagnosed hyperthyroidism lasting under 2 months. This sample stems from a study of T cells in Graves' hyperthyroidism and ophthalmopathy. Using RNA transcripts as the source, TCR beta CDR3 regions were amplified. HTBI primers were employed in a first-round RT-PCR of the TCR CDR3. TCRdb fed the multiplex PCR reads into MiXCR, producing one record per CDR3 protein. This table holds some 600,000 distinct CDR3 sequences, approximately 14% found once. The sample consisted of blood. This clonotype was sampled from a woman aged 25 to 39 with Graves' hyperthyroidism that later progressed to Graves' ophthalmopathy.

CDR3 sequence reads: CATRATSNTEAFF. For the CDR3, the DNA is TGTGCCACCAGGGCTACATCGAACACTGAAGCTTTCTTT. The chain combines TRBV24-1 with TRBJ1-1, with no clear D. Trimming took 7 bases from V and 1 from J, leaving 9 bases between them. CDR1 is KGHDR, CDR2 SFDVKD, per germline. The CDR3 has 13 amino acids.